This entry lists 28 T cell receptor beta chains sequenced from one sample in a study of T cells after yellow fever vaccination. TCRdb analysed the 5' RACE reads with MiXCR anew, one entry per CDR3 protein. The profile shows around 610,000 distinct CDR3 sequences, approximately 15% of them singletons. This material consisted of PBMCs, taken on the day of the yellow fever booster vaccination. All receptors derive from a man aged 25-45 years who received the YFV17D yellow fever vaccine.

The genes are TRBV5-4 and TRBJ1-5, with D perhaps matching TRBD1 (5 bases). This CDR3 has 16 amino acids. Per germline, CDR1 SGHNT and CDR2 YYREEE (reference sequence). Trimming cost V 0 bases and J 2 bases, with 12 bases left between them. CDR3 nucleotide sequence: TGTGCCAGCAGCTTGGGTGGGGGGTCGGGCAATCAGCCCCAGCATTTT. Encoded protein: CASSLGGGSGNQPQHF.

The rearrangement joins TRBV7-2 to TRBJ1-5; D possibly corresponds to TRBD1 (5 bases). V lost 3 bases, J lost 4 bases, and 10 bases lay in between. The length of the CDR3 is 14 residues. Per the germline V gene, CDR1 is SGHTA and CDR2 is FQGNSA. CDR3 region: CASSFLTENQPQHF. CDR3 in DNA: TGTGCCAGCAGCTTCCTGACAGAAAATCAGCCCCAGCATTTT.

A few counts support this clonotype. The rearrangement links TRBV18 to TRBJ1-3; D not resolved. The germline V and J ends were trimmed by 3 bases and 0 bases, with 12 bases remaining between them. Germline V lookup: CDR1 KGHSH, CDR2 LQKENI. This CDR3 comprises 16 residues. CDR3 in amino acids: CASSPVRQSSGNTIYF. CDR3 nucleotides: TGTGCCAGCTCACCTGTTCGACAAAGCTCTGGAAACACCATATATTTT.

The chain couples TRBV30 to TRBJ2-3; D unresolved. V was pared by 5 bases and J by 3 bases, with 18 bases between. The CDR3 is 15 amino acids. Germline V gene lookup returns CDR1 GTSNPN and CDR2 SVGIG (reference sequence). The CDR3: CAWQRDSYETDTQYF. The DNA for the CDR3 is TGTGCCTGGCAGCGAGACTCGTACGAAACAGATACGCAGTATTTT.

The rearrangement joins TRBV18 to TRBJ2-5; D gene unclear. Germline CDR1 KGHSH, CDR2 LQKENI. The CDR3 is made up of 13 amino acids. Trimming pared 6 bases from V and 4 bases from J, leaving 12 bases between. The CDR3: CASSRPKGETQYF. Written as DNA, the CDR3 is TGTGCCAGCTCCCGTCCGAAGGGAGAGACCCAGTACTTC.

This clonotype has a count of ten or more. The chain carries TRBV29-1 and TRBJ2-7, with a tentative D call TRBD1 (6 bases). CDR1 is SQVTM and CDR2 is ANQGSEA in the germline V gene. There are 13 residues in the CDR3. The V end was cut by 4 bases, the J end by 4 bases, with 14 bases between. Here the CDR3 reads CSVGVSQGYEQYF. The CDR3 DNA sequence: TGCAGCGTTGGTGTAAGCCAGGGGTACGAGCAGTACTTC.

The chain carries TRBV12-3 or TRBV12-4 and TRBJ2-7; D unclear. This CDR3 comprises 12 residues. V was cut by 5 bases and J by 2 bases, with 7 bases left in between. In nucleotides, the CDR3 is TGTGCCAGCAGTATAACCCCCTACGAGCAGTACTTC. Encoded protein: CASSITPYEQYF.

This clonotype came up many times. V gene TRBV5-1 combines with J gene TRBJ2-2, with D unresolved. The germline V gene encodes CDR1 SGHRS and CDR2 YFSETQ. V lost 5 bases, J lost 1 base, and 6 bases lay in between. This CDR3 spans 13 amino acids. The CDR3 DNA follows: TGCGCCAGCAGGACCGGGAACACCGGGGAGCTGTTTTTT. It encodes CASRTGNTGELFF.

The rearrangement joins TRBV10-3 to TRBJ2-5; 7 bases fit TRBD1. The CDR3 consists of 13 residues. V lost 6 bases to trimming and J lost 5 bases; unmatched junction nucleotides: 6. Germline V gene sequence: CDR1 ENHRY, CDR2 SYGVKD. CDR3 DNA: TGTGCCATCAGCCGACAGGGTCTGGAGACCCAGTACTTC. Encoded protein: CAISRQGLETQYF.

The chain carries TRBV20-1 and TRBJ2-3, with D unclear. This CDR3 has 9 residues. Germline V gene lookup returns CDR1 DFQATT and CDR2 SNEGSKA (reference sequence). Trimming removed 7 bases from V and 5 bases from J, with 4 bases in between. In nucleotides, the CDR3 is TGCAGTGTCAAAGATACGCAGTATTTT. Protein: CSVKDTQYF.

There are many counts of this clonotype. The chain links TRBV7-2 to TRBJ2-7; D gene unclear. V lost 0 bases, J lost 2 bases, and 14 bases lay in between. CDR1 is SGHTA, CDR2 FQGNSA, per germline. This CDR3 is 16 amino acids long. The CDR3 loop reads CASSLASISRAYEQYF. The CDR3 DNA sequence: TGTGCCAGCAGCTTAGCGTCGATTAGCAGAGCCTACGAGCAGTACTTC.

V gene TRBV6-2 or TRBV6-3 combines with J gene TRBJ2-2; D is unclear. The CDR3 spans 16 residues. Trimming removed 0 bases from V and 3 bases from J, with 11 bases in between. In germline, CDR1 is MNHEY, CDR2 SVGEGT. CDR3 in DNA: TGTGCCAGCAGTTACTCGAAAGCAGACTACACCGGGGAGCTGTTTTTT. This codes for CASSYSKADYTGELFF.

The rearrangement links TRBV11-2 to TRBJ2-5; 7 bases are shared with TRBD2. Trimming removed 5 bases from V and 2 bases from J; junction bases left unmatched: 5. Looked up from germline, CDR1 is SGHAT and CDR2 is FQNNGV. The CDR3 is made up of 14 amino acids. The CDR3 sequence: CASSVTSAQETQYF. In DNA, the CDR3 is TGTGCCAGCAGCGTTACTAGCGCTCAAGAGACCCAGTACTTC.

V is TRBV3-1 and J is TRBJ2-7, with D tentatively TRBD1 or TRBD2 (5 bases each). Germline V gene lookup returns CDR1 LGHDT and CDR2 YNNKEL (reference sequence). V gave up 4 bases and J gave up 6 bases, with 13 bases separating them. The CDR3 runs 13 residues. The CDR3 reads CASSPLEGFEQYF. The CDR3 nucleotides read TGTGCCAGCAGCCCTCTCGAGGGGTTCGAGCAGTACTTC.

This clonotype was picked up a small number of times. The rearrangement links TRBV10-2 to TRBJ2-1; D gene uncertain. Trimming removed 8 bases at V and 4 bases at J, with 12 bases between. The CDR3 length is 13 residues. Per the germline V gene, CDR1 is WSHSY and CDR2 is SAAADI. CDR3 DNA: TGCGCCAGCCGGCCGGGCGTATACAATGAGCAGTTCTTC. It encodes CASRPGVYNEQFF.

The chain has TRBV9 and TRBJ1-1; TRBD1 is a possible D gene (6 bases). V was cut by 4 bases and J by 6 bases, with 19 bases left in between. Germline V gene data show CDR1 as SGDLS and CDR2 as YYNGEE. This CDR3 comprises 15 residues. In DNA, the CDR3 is TGTGCCAGCAGCTTCCAACAGGGAGAGGATGCTGAAGCTTTCTTT. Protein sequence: CASSFQQGEDAEAFF.

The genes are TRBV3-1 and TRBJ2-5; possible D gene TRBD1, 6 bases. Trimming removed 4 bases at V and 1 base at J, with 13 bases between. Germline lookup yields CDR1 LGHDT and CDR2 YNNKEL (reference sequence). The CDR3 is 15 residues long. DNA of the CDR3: TGTGCCAGCAGCCCACCAGGACAGTTCCAAGAGACCCAGTACTTC. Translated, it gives CASSPPGQFQETQYF.

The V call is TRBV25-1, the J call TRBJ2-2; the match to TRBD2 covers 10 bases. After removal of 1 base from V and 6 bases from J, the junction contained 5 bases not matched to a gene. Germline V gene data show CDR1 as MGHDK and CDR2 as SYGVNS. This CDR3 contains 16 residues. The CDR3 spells CASSEWGAGGAGELFF. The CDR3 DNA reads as TGTGCCAGCAGTGAATGGGGAGCGGGAGGGGCCGGGGAGCTGTTTTTT.

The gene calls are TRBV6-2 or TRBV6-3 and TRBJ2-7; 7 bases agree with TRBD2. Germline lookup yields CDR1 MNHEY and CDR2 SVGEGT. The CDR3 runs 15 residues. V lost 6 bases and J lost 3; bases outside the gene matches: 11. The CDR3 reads CASSSPGLDLYEQYF. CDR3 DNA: TGTGCCAGCAGCTCCCCTGGACTAGACCTCTACGAGCAGTACTTC.

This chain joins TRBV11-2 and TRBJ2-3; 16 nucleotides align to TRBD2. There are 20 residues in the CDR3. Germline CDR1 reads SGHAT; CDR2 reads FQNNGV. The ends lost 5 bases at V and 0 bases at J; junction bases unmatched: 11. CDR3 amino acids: CASSPRPGLAGGVSTDTQYF. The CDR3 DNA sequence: TGTGCCAGCAGCCCTCGACCGGGACTAGCGGGGGGGGTTAGCACAGATACGCAGTATTTT.

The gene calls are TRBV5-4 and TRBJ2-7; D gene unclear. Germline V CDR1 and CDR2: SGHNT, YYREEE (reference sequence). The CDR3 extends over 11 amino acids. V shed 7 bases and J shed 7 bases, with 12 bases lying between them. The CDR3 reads CASVFGREQYF. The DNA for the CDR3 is TGTGCCAGCGTTTTTGGCCGGGAGCAGTACTTC.

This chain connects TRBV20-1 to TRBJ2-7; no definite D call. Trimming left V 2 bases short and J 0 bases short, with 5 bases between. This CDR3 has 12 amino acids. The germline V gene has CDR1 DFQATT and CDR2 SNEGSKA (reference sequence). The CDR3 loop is CSARPSSYEQYF. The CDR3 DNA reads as TGCAGTGCTAGACCTAGCTCCTACGAGCAGTACTTC.

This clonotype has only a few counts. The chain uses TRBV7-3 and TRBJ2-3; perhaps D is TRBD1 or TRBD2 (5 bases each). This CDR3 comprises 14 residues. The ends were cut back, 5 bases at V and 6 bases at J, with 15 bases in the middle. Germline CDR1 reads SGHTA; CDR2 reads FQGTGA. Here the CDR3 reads CASSRDPAVDTQYF. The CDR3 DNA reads TGTGCCAGCAGCCGGGACCCGGCGGTTGATACGCAGTATTTT.

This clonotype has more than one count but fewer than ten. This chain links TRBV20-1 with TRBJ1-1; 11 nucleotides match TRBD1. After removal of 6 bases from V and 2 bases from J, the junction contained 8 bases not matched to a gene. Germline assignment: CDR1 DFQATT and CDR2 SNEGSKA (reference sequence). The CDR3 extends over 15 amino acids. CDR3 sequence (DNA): TGCAGTGCAGGGACAGGGGGTTCAATAAACACTGAAGCTTTCTTT. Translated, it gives CSAGTGGSINTEAFF.

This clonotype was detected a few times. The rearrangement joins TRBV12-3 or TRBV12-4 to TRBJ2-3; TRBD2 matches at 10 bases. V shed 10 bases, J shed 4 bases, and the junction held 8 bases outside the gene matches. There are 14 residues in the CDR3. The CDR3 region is CATATSGEADTQYF. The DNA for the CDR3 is TGTGCCACCGCAACTAGCGGGGAGGCAGATACGCAGTATTTT.

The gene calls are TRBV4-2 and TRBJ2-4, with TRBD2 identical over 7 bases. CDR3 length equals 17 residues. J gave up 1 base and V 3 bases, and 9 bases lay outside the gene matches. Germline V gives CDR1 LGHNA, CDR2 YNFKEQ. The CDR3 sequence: CASSQVSGGGAKNIQYF. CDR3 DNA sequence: TGTGCCAGCAGCCAGGTCTCGGGAGGTGGGGCCAAAAACATTCAGTACTTC.

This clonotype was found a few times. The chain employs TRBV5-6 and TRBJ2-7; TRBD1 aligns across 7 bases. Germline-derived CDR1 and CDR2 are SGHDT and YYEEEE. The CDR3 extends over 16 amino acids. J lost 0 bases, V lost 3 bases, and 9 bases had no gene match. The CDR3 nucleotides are TGTGCCAGCAGCTGGGGCACCGGGACAGTCTCCTACGAGCAGTACTTC. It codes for CASSWGTGTVSYEQYF.

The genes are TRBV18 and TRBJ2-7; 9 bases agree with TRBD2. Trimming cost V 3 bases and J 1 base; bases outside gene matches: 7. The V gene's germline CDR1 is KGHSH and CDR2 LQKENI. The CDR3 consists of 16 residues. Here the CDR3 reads CASSPTWTSDSYEQYF. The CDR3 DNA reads TGTGCCAGCTCACCGACCTGGACTAGCGATTCCTACGAGCAGTACTTC.